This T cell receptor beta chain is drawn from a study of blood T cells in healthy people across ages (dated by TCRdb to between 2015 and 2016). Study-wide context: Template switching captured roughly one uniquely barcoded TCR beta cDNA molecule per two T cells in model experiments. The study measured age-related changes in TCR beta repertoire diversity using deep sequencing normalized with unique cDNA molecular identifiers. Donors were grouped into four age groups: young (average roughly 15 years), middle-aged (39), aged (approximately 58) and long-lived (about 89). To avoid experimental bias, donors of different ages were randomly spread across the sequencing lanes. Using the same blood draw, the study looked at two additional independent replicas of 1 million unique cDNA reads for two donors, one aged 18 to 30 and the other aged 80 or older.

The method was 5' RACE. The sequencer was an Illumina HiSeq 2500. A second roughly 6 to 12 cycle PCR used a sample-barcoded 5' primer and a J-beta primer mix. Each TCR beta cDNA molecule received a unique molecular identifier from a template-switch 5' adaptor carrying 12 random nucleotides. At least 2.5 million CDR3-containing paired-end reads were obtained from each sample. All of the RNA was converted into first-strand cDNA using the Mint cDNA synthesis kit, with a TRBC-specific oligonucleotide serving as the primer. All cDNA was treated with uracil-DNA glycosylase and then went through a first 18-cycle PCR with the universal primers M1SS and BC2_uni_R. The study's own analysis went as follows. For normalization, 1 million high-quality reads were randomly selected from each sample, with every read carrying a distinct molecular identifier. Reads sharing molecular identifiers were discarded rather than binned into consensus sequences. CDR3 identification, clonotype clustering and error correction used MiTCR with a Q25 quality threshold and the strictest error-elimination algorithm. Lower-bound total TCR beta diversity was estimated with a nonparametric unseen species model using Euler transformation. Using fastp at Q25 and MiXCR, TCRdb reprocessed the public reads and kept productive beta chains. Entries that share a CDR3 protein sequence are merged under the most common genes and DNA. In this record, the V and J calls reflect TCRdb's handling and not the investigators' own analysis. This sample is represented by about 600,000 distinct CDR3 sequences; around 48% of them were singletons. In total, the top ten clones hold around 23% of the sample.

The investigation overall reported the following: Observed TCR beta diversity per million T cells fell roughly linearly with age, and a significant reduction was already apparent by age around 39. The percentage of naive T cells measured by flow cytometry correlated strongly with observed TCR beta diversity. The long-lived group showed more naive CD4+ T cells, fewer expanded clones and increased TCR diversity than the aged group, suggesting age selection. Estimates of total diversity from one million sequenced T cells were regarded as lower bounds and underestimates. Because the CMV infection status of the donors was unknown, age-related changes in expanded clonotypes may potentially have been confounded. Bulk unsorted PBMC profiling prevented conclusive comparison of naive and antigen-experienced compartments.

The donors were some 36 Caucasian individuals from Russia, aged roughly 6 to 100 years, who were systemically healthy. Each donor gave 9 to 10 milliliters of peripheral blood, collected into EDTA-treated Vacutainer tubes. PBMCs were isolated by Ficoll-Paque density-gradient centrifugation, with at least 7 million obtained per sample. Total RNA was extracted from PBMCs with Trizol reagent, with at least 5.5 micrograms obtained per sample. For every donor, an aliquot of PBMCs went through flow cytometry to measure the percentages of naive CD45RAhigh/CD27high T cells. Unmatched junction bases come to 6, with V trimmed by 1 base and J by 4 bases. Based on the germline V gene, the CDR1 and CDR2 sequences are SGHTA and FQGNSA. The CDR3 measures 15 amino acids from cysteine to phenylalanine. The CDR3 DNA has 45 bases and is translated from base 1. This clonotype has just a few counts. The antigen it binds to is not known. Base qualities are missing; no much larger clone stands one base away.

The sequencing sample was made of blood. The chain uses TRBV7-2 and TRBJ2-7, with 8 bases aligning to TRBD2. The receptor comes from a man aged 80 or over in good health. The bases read TGTGCCAGCAGCTTAGTTGGGACTAGTAAGTACGAGCAGTACTTC. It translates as CASSLVGTSKYEQYF.